This T cell receptor beta chain was sequenced for a study of Ad26.COV2.S vaccination and SARS-CoV-2 variants. Study overall: Ad26.COV2.S shots went into the muscle once or twice, 56 days apart. Study conclusions and caveats: Total T cell responses were possibly underestimated by TCR breadth and depth analyses. Recipients given vaccine exceeded placebo recipients in spike-specific TCR breadth.

V gave up 3 bases and J gave up 8 bases; unmatched junction bases: 6. The CDR3 is made up of 13 amino acids. Germline CDR1 is SEHNR and CDR2 is FQNEAQ (reference sequence). Treatment given: around 19 received Ad26.COV2.S at low or high dose, single or two shots; 5 received placebo; per-sample allocation not given. At day 63 after the first vaccine or placebo injection, samples were drawn. Vaccination used an Ad26 vector expressing Wuhan-strain SARS-CoV-2 spike. This table comes from immunoSEQ multiplex PCR, and its TCRdb copy is limited to in-frame clones, with some not included. The sample lists around 250,000 clones, 70% to 90% occurring once. To note about this clone: What it binds is unknown.

The sequence came from a person between 18 and 65 years old who received the Ad26.COV2.S COVID-19 vaccine or a placebo. The rearrangement joins TRBV7-9 to TRBJ1-2; 7 nucleotides match TRBD1. The starting material was peripheral blood, obtained in a trial of Ad26.COV2.S vaccine versus placebo. CDR3 nucleotides: TGTGCCAGCAGCTTTACAGGGGAGACAGGCTACACCTTC. This sequence encodes CASSFTGETGYTF. Variable domain in full (rest from reference TRBV7-9 and TRBJ1-2): DTGVSQNPRHKITKRGQNVTFRCDPISEHNRLYWYRQTLGQGPEFLTYFQNEAQLEKSRLLSDRFSAERPKGSFSTLEIQRTEQGDSAMYLCASSFTGETGYTFGSGTRLTVV.